What follows describes a single TCR beta chain. What it binds is unknown. The sample is drawn from a study of shared clonotypes between healthy human individuals. Whole-study context: Serving as donors were two women and three men, whose ages spanned 18 to 49. Overall study findings and caveats: Sequencing depth was predicted to influence how clonotypes are shared among donors.

At the deep level, the assay was run. Sequencing was performed with immunoSEQ multiplex PCR; in TCRdb, only in-frame clones are kept and a portion is missing. The table shows fewer than 600,000 clones, with around three quarters occurring only once. The sequenced sample consisted of PBMCs. The TCR sequence derives from a woman between 40 and 55 years old in good health. Some clones in this sample may be carry-over from other donors' samples.

The CDR3 spells CASRLDRLAGYEQYF. The CDR3 DNA is TGTGCCAGCAGACTCGACAGACTAGCGGGTTACGAGCAGTACTTC. V and J are TRBV2 and TRBJ2-7; 10 bases agree with TRBD2. The J segment lost 4 bases and the V segment lost 6 bases, leaving 9 bases of the junction unmatched. The length of the CDR3 is 15 residues. The germline CDR1 and CDR2 sequences are SNHLY and FYNNEI.